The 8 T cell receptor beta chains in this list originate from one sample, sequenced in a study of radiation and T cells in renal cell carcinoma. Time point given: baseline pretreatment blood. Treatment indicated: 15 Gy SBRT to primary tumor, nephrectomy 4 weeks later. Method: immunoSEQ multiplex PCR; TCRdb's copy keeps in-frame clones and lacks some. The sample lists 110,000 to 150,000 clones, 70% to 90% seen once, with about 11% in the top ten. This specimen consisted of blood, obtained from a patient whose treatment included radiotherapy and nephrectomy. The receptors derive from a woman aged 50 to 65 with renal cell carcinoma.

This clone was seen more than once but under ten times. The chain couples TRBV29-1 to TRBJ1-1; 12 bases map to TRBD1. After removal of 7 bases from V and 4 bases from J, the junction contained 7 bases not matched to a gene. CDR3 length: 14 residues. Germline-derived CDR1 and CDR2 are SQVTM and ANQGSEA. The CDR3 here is CSGWDRGPGTEAFF. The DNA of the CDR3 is TGCAGCGGTTGGGACAGGGGGCCCGGCACTGAAGCTTTCTTT.

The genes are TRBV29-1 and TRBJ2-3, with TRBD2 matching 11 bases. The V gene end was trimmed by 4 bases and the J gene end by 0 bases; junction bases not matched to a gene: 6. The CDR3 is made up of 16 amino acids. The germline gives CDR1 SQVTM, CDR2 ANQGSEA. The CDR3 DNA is TGCAGCGTTGGGAGACTAGCGGGACCAAGCACAGATACGCAGTATTTT. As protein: CSVGRLAGPSTDTQYF.

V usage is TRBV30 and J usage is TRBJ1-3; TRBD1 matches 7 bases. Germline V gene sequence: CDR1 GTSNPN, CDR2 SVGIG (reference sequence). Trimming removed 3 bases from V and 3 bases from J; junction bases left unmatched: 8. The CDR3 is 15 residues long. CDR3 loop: CAWRVDRVSGNTIYF. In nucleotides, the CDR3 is TGTGCCTGGAGGGTAGACAGGGTCAGTGGAAACACCATATATTTT.

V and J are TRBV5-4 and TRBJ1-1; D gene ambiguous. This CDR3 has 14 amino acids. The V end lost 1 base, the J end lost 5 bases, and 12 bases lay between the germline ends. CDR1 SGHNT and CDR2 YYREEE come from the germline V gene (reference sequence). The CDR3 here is CASSLPGRTTEAFF. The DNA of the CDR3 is TGTGCCAGCAGCTTGCCAGGACGAACAACTGAAGCTTTCTTT. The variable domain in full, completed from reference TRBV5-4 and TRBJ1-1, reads ETGVTQSPTHLIKTRGQQVTLRCSSQSGHNTVSWYQQALGQGPQFIFQYYREEENGRGNFPPRFSGLQFPNYSSELNVNALELDDSALYLCASSLPGRTTEAFFGQGTRLTVV.

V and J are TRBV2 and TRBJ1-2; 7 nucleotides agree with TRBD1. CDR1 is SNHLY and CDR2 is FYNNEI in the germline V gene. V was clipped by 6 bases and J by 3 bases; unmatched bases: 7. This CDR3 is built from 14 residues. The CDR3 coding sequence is TGTGCCAGCAGGGGGGGGACAGTGGACTATGGCTACACCTTC. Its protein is CASRGGTVDYGYTF.

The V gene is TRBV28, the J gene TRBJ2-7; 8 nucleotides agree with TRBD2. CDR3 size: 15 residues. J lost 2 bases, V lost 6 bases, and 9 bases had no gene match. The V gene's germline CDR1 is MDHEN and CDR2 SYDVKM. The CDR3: CASSPGGGLAYEQYF. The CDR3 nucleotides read TGTGCCAGCAGCCCCGGAGGGGGACTAGCCTACGAGCAGTACTTC.

This CDR3 is CASSRDLNSGNTIYF. The CDR3 DNA sequence: TGTGCCAGCAGCCGGGATCTGAACTCTGGAAACACCATATATTTT. The chain links TRBV6-4 to TRBJ1-3, with no clear D. The CDR3 contains 15 residues. V was pared by 6 bases and J by 0 bases, with 12 bases between. From germline, CDR1 is MRHNA and CDR2 SNTAGT.

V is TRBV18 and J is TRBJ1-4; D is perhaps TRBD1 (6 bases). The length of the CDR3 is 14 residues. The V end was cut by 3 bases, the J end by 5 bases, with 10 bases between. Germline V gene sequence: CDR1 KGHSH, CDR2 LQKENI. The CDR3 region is CASSPQGRNEKLFF. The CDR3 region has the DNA TGTGCCAGCTCACCGCAGGGGAGAAATGAAAAACTGTTTTTT.